The source of this T cell receptor (beta chain) is a study of T cell repertoires in cytomegalovirus infection. Study-wide results and caveats: The ex vivo response showed dominance by HLA-C-restricted CMV-specific TCR beta clonotypes.

From the reads, TCRdb called clonotypes with MiXCR, one entry per CDR3 protein. The sample includes a few hundred thousand distinct CDR3 sequences, approximately 9.1% of them seen just once. The CDR3 contains 13 residues. Trimming left V 4 bases short and J 2 bases short, with 8 bases between. Looked up from germline, CDR1 is MNHEY and CDR2 is SVGEGT. As regards this clonotype: Antigen specificity is unknown.

The specimen was PBMCs. The chain links TRBV6-2 or TRBV6-3 to TRBJ1-1; a weak D match, TRBD1 (5 bases). The TCR comes from a human donor in good health (CMV status not recorded). Some clones in this sample may be carry-over from other donors' samples. CDR3 in amino acids: CASSFGANTEAFF. The CDR3 DNA follows: TGTGCCAGCAGTTTTGGGGCCAACACTGAAGCTTTCTTT.